This T cell receptor (beta chain) was identified in a study of T cell changes during pregnancy in multiple sclerosis. TCRdb's copy holds only in-frame clones and misses some; the assay was immunoSEQ multiplex PCR. The sample lists fewer than 70,000 clones; roughly 92% were seen once. The CDR3 runs 15 residues. The V end was cut by 8 bases, the J end by 6 bases, with 21 bases between. The germline V gene has CDR1 PRHDT and CDR2 FYEKMQ (reference sequence). This clone was detected only once. The receptor was isolated from a female donor with multiple sclerosis, enrolled in a pregnancy study. This rearrangement joins TRBV13 to TRBJ2-3, with a tentative D call TRBD1 (5 bases). This material consisted of peripheral blood, taken in the second trimester of pregnancy. The DNA of the CDR3 is TGTGCCAGCCTTAGAAAAGGGGTCCTGGGGGATACGCAGTATTTT. Amino acids: CASLRKGVLGDTQYF.